The T cell receptor (beta chain) under discussion was sequenced for a study of T cell changes during pregnancy in multiple sclerosis. TCRdb's table, derived via immunoSEQ multiplex PCR, lists solely in-frame clones and lacks some. Of 49,000 or so clones listed, 94% are singletons. The length of the CDR3 is 13 residues. CDR1 SGHDT and CDR2 YYEEEE come from the germline V gene. Trimming stripped 4 bases from V and 5 bases from J, with 9 bases between. The receptor's source is a female donor with multiple sclerosis, enrolled in a pregnancy study. This material consisted of CD8+ T cells from peripheral blood mononuclear cells, taken before pregnancy. The V call is TRBV5-6, the J call TRBJ2-2; tentative D call: TRBD2 (6 bases). In nucleotides, the CDR3 is TGTGCCAGCAGCACCGGGACTACCGGGGAGCTGTTTTTT. The encoded protein is CASSTGTTGELFF.